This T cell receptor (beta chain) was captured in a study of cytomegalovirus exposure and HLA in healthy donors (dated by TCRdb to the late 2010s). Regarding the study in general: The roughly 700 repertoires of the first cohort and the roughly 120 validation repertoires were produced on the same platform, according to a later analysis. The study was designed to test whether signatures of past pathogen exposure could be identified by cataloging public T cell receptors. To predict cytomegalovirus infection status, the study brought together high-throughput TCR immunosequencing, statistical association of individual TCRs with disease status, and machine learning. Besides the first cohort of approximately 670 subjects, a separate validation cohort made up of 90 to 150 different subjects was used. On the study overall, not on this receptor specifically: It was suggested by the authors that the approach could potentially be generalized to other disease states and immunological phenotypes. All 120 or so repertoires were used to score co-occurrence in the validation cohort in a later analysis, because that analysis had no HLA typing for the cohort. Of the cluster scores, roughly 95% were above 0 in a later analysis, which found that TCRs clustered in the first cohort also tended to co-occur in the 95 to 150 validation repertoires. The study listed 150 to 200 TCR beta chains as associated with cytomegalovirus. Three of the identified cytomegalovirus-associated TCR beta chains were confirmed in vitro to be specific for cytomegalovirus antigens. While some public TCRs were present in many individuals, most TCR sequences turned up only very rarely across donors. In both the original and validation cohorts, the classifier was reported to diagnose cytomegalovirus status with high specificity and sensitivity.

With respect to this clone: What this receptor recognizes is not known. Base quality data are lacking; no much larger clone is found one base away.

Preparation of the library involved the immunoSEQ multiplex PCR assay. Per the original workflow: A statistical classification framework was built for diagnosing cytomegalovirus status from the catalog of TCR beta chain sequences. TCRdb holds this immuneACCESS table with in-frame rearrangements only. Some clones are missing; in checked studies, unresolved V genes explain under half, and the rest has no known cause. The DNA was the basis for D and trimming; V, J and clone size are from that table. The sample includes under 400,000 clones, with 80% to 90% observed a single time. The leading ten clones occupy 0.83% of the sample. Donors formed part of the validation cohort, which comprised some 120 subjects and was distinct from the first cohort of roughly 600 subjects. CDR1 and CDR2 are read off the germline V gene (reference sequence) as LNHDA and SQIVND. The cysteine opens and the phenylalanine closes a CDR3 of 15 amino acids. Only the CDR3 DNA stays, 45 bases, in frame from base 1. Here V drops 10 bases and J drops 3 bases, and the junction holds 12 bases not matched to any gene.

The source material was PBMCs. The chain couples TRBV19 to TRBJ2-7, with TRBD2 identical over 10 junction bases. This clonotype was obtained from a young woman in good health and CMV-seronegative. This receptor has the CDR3 CATQSWTSGNYEQYF. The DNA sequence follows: TGTGCCACCCAATCTTGGACTAGCGGAAACTACGAGCAGTACTTC.